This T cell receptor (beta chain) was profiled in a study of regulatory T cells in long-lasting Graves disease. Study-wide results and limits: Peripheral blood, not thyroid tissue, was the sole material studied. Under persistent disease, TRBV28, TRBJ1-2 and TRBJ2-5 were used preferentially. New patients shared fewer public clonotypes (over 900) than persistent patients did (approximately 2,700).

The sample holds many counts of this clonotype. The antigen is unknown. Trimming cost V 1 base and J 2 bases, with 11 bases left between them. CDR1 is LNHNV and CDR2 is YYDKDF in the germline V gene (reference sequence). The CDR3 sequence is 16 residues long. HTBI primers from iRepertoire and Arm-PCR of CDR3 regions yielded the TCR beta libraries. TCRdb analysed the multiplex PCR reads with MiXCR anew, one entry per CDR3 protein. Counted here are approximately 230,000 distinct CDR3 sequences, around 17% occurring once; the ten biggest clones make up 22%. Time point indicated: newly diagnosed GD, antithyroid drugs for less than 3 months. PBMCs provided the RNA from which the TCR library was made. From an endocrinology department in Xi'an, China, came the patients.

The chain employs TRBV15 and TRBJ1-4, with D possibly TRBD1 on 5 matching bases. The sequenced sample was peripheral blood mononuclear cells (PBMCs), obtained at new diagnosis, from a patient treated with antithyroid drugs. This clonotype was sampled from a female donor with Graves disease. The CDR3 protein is CATSRGGGVTNEKLFF. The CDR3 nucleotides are TGTGCCACCAGCAGAGGTGGGGGGGTTACTAATGAAAAACTGTTTTTT.